A single T cell receptor (beta chain) is shown here with its context. Its antigen is still unknown. The cohort consisted of approximately 690 healthy bone marrow donors. At the time of sampling, all cohort members were nominally healthy, though unrecorded immune exposures were likely present. The donor tested CMV seronegative and was one of the 352 seronegative cohort members. A peripheral blood sample was provided by each donor, and peripheral blood mononuclear cells were used for TCR beta sequencing. Genomic DNA was extracted from the blood cell samples with the Qiagen DNeasy Blood Extraction Kit. This sample stems from a study of cytomegalovirus exposure and HLA in healthy donors (dated by TCRdb to about 2017). In the study overall: An earlier analysis of some 500 of the donors reported 250 to 350 Gb of sequence data and around 120 million unique TCR beta sequences from 150 million to 200 million T cells. The number of typed donors differed by locus: roughly 620-640 for A, B, C, DRB1 and DQB1; approximately 540 for DQA1; around 610 for DPA1; and about 450 for DPB1. Roughly 5 DR-DQ haplotypes were handled as single units for association and clustering, since linkage in the cohort was strong. HLA typing covered class I and class II loci at four-digit resolution. The later analysis used no new phenotypic data to find candidate immune exposures, relying instead on TCR beta sequences and their occurrence across donors. To study patterns of TCR occurrence, a later analysis re-analyzed previously published TCR beta repertoires from more than 550 donors and added high-resolution HLA genotyping. An early release that covered fewer than 750 HLA-typed donors contained about 300 gigabases of sequencing data and tens of millions of unique TCR sequences. The genetic ancestry cluster associated with self-reported Caucasian donors included roughly 84% of the 300 to 450 genotyped donors. The study profiled the T cell repertoires of some 610 subjects by immunosequencing and related them to cytomegalovirus serostatus. Donor age, sex, ethnicity and CMV serostatus were collected together with the repertoire data. The study combined high-throughput TCR immunosequencing, statistical association of individual TCRs with disease status, and machine learning to predict cytomegalovirus infection status. A later genetic analysis took genome-wide SNP genotypes for about 65% of the 666 donors and used that subset as a discovery cohort. Along with the approximately 650-subject first cohort, a separate validation cohort of over a hundred different subjects was used. The study aimed to test whether signatures of past pathogen exposure could be identified by cataloging public T cell receptors. In an earlier analysis of roughly 540 of the donors, high-throughput TCR beta sequencing was used to judge whether each TCR beta V gene segment behaved as functional or pseudogenic. Among around 400 genotyped donors of the cohort, an average of around 220,000 unique TCR beta nucleotide sequences was sequenced per donor, of which 15% to 20% were non-productive. Every repertoire in the discovery cohort had been generated on one and the same sequencing platform.

From cysteine to phenylalanine, the CDR3 is 19 amino acids long. CDR3 DNA only is kept here, 57 bases in frame from base 1. The method behind the library was the immunoSEQ multiplex PCR assay. For the multiplex PCR, a mixture combining 60 forward primers for TCR Vbeta segments and 13 reverse primers for TCR Jbeta segments was used. Amplification of the CDR3 region of rearranged TCR beta genes was performed with a multiplex PCR assay on genomic DNA. The Illumina HiSeq System was used to sequence the amplified TCR beta libraries as 87-base-pair reads. The original pipeline was this. In a later analysis, roughly 80 million unique TCR beta chains were counted across the 690 or so repertoires, and roughly 10 million of these chains were shared by at least two donors. To remove PCR and sequencing errors, raw reads were error-corrected and collapsed into unique sequences using a nearest-neighbor algorithm that merged closely related sequences. Alignment of CDR3 sequences to IMGT reference sequences was used to assign V, D and J gene segments. For a sequence to be retained, a match of at least six nucleotides was required to both a V gene segment and a J gene segment. Rearrangements were called productive when the CDR3 lacked stop codons and stayed in frame with V and J; all others were non-productive. Following IMGT convention, CDR3 was defined as the stretch from the second conserved V-encoded cysteine up to the conserved J-encoded phenylalanine. The earlier analysis of about 590 of the donors excluded sequences that lacked an unambiguous match to a single V gene segment. In an earlier analysis of around 590 of the donors, a V segment was called functional when productive rearrangements were above 56.7%, and segregating when the standard deviation between donors exceeded 5%. To diagnose cytomegalovirus status from the catalog of TCR beta chain sequences, a statistical classification framework was built. V and J gene assignment, in a later analysis, came from comparing TCR nucleotide sequences with IMGT/GENE-DB human TR gene sequences. Using the TCRdist pipeline, a later analysis assigned CDR3 sequences along with most-parsimonious VDJ recombination scenarios. A later analysis defined each TCR beta chain by its CDR3 amino acid sequence plus V-gene family, and excluded reads lacking a unique V-gene family. To address suspected cross-contamination and a sequencing artifact, a later analysis removed approximately 600 highly shared, low-generation-probability nucleotide sequences. In a later analysis, a clonal expansion index for each public chain was calculated from normalized within-repertoire ranks of inferred template counts. Generation probabilities in a later analysis came from a VDJ recombination model fitted to out-of-frame rearrangements, and those results were checked against IGoR. Hypergeometric tests were used in a later analysis to score TCR-TCR, TCR-HLA and TCR-CMV co-occurrence, with a repertoire-size bias correction applied to the TCR pairs. A later analysis estimated false discovery rates by permuting HLA or CMV assignments 20 times. In a later analysis, co-occurring TCRs were grouped using DBSCAN, with TCRdist sequence similarity added in when clustering inside HLA-allele-positive subsets. Co-occurrence clustering excluded repertoires with fewer than 30,000 or more than 120,000 public chains, plus five with anomalous nucleotide sharing. Imported from immuneACCESS, the table was reduced by TCRdb to in-frame sequences with V and J called. These copies leave out some clones; in studies compared against another copy, an unresolved V gene accounts for under half, and the cause of the remainder is not known. That table furnishes V, J and clone size, whereas the DNA furnished D and trimming. This sample's records show about 96,000 clones. 3% to 3.5% of the sample is held by the ten biggest clonotypes.

What the study reported, not specific to this receptor: A further reported finding was that TCR beta sequences accurately predicted the HLA-A and HLA-B alleles for most subjects in the first cohort. In an earlier analysis of roughly 560 of the donors, most TCR beta V segments were observed in productive rearrangements about 90% or about 30% of the time, broadly matching IMGT annotations. This cohort had only TCR beta chains sequenced, and the lack of alpha or paired-chain data limited which features could be detected. In a later analysis, several top co-occurrence clusters were reported to appear linked to parvovirus B19, influenza, CMV and Epstein-Barr virus. A total of 150 or so TCR beta chains were listed by the study as associated with cytomegalovirus. HLA typing was unavailable for some donors at each locus, so association tests used only the typed subset. Because the 87-base-pair reads could not distinguish some IMGT-functional V segments, including TRBV6-2 and TRBV6-3, those segments were excluded. In a later analysis, most CMV-associated TCR beta chains were found to appear HLA-restricted, with HLA associations seemingly driven largely by CMV exposure. A later genetic analysis reported fewer N-insertions in productive TCRs among donors in an Asian-associated ancestry cluster than the approximately 670-donor mean. V-gene and J-gene trimming of TCR beta chains was associated with a missense DCLRE1C variant in a later genetic analysis, and the association was replicated in an independent cohort. In a later analysis, HLA-associated TCR beta chains showed more clonal expansion and lower generation probabilities than non-associated chains that were equally common. In a later analysis, TCR association rates were found to vary across HLA loci, with the most associated TCRs seen for DRB1 alleles and the fewest for HLA-C alleles. Because counts were too low, about 15 rarely observed V segments, including chromosome 9 orphons, were left out of the earlier analysis of approximately 500 of the donors. Presence/absence analyses assumed roughly uniform sequencing depth across donors, an assumption that may not hold. A cluster of highly shared sequence variants was judged likely to be a technical artifact of the sequencing pipeline. A few of the identified cytomegalovirus-associated TCR beta chains were confirmed in vitro to be specific for cytomegalovirus antigens. For the cohort, immune exposure information was limited to CMV serostatus. A later analysis associated 16,951 TCR beta sequences with specific HLA alleles at a false discovery rate of 0.05. When HLA alleles, especially DR and DQ, strongly co-occurred, attributing TCR associations to individual alleles was difficult. The classifier was reported to diagnose cytomegalovirus status with high specificity and sensitivity in both the original and validation cohorts. Linkage disequilibrium might explain the correlated functional status among segregating V segments, but an unknown experimental factor could not be excluded. Across donors, most TCR sequences were observed very rarely, whereas some public TCRs were present in many individuals. According to the authors, the approach could potentially be generalized to other disease states and immunological phenotypes.

The specimen was PBMCs. This clonotype originated in a woman aged 25 to 39 in good health and CMV-seronegative. This sequence uses TRBV21-1 and TRBJ1-3; TRBD1 is the table's D call and was not checked against the DNA. TRBV21-1 is a known pseudogene. The CDR3 protein: CASSKAQDRRIYSGNTIYF. In nucleotide form, the sequence is TGTGCCAGCAGCAAAGCGCAGGACAGGAGGATTTACTCTGGAAACACCATATATTTT.